This TCR beta chain originates from a study of T cell responses to AZD1222 COVID-19 vaccine. At the level of the study: Pooled samples include second doses given at about 4 or 12 weeks. General study findings and limits: Spike-wide vaccine-associated CD4 TCRs dominated at 160-218 and 743-854. Compared with day 0, the breadth and depth of the Spike-specific TCR repertoire rose significantly after two doses of AZD1222. The donor cohort was predominantly white British with a female majority, and clonal diversity may have been underestimated.

Measured with immunoSEQ multiplex PCR; TCRdb has only the in-frame clones, and not every one. Counted here are about 120,000 clones, over 80% occurring once; the ten biggest clones make up 11% to 15%. The germline V gene has CDR1 LGHDT and CDR2 YNNKEL (reference sequence). The ends were cut back, 0 bases at V and 5 bases at J, with 16 bases in the middle. This CDR3 is 16 amino acids long. This clone was counted a single time. As yet, its antigen is unknown. Sample: peripheral blood, taken on day 0 of AZD1222 vaccination. The TCR comes from an adult in good health. The V and J genes are TRBV3-1 (or the pseudogene TRBV3-2) and TRBJ1-2, with D maybe TRBD1 (5 bases). The CDR3 loop reads CASSQDEQGESYGYTF. CDR3 sequence (DNA): TGTGCCAGCAGCCAAGATGAGCAGGGCGAGTCGTATGGCTACACCTTC.